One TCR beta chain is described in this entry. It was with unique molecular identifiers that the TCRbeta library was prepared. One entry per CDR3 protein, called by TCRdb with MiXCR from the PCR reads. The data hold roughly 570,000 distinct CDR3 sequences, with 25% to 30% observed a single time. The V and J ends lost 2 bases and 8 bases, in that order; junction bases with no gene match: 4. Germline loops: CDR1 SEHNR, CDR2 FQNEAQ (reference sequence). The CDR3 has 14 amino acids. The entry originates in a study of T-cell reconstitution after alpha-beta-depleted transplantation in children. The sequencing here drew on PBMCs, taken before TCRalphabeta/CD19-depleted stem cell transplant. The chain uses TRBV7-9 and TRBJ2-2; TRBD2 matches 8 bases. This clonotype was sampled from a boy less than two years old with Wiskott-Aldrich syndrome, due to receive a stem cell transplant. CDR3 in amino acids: CASSLWKREGELFF. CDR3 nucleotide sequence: TGTGCCAGCAGCTTATGGAAGCGGGAGGGGGAGCTGTTTTTT.